Included here is one TCR beta chain sequence, with context. The data belong to a study of shared T cell receptors in the human thymus. CDR1 is MGHRA, CDR2 YSYEKL, per germline. The CDR3 length is 19 residues. The junction had 17 bases not matched to a gene; V was cut back by 0 bases and J by 7 bases. Data came from immunoSEQ multiplex PCR; TCRdb stores just in-frame clones and leaves some out. This table has 720,000 or so clones, 75% to 90% appearing once. These data are also associated with another study on human thymus T cells.

The J gene is TRBJ2-1, the V gene TRBV4-1, with TRBD1 matching over 8 bases. The receptor comes from a girl under three years old with a congenital heart defect. Sequenced material: thymocytes. This chain's CDR3 is CASSQDAGRGRESANEQFF. For the CDR3, the DNA is TGCGCCAGCAGCCAAGATGCAGGCAGGGGGCGTGAGAGCGCGAATGAGCAGTTCTTC.